The present TCR beta chain was sequenced within a study of shared T cell receptors in the human thymus. Some clones are missing from TCRdb's copy, which holds only in-frame ones; the method was immunoSEQ multiplex PCR. Of approximately 760,000 clones listed, approximately 83% are singletons. Looked up from germline, CDR1 is SGHDN and CDR2 is FVKESK. CDR3 length: 19 amino acids. After removal of 4 bases from V and 0 bases from J, the junction contained 17 bases not matched to a gene. The sample was also reused in another study, on human thymus T cells.

The sequencing input was thymocytes. The source is a girl under three years old with a congenital heart defect. The rearrangement uses TRBV14 and TRBJ1-1, with 7 nucleotides matching TRBD1. The CDR3 coding sequence is TGTGCCAGCAGCCCGGGTTTGGGACAGATCCCTCACATGAACACTGAAGCTTTCTTT. This sequence encodes CASSPGLGQIPHMNTEAFF.